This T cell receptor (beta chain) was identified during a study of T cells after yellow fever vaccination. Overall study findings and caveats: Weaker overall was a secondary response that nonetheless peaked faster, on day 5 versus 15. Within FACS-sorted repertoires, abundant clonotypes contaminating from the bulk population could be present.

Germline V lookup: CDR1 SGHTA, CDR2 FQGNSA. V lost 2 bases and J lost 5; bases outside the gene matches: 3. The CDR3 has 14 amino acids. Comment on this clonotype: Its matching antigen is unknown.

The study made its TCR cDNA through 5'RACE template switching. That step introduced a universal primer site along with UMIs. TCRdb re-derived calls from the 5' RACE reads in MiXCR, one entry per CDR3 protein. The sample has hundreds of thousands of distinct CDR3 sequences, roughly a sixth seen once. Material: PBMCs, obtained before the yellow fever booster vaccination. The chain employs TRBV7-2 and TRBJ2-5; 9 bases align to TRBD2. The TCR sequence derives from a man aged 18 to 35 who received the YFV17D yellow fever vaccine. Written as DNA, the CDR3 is TGTGCCAGCAGCTTATGGCGGGGGGGCGAGACCCAGTACTTC. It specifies CASSLWRGGETQYF.